Following are 20 T cell receptor beta chains from one sample sequenced in a study of Graves' ophthalmopathy and Graves' hyperthyroidism. Amplification targeted the TCR beta CDR3 regions, with RNA transcripts as the source material. Amplification began with first-round RT-PCR using HTBI primers, then second-round multiplex PCR was performed. In TCRdb, the multiplex PCR reads were re-called with MiXCR into one record per CDR3 protein. Among about 390,000 distinct CDR3 sequences listed, less than 20% were seen once. The sequenced sample was peripheral blood. All receptors derive from a woman between 18 and 29 years old with stable Graves' hyperthyroidism.

The sample holds many counts of this clonotype. The V and J genes are TRBV19 and TRBJ2-5; 9 bases map to TRBD2. V was pared by 3 bases and J by 1 base, with 6 bases of the junction left unmatched. This CDR3 spans 16 amino acids. Germline loops: CDR1 LNHDA, CDR2 SQIVND (reference sequence). The CDR3 loop reads CASSIRTSAPQETQYF. Here the CDR3 DNA reads TGTGCCAGTAGTATCCGGACTAGCGCACCCCAAGAGACCCAGTACTTC.

V is TRBV11-2 and J is TRBJ2-4, with 8 bases identical to TRBD1. The V segment lost 5 bases and the J segment 6 bases; nucleotides outside the gene matches: 6. Germline V gene data show CDR1 as SGHAT and CDR2 as FQNNGV. The CDR3 is 14 amino acids. The CDR3 protein is CASSPRTGRNIQYF. The CDR3 DNA follows: TGTGCCAGCAGCCCGCGGACAGGGAGAAACATTCAGTACTTC.

This clonotype was seen just once. The chain links TRBV12-3 or TRBV12-4 to TRBJ1-2; D ambiguous. The CDR3 is 14 amino acids. V lost 1 base and J lost 8, with 14 bases in between. As DNA, the CDR3 is TGTGCCAGCAGTTTAGGTTCCCGGGGAGGCGGCTACACCTTC. Encoded protein: CASSLGSRGGGYTF.

This clonotype was picked up many times. In nucleotides, the CDR3 is TGTGCCACCAGTGTCGGGGGATTGAACACTGAAGCTTTCTTT. It encodes CATSVGGLNTEAFF. The chain has TRBV24-1 and TRBJ1-1; weak D call: TRBD1 (5 bases). Germline V gives CDR1 KGHDR, CDR2 SFDVKD. The CDR3 has 14 residues. Trimming took 5 bases from V and 0 from J, leaving 9 bases between them.

In its sample, this clonotype was seen many times. The CDR3 reads CASSTPDRGGGYTF. CDR3 coding DNA: TGCGCCAGCAGCACTCCCGACAGGGGTGGTGGCTACACCTTC. The chain combines TRBV5-1 with TRBJ1-2, with 8 bases aligning to TRBD1. The CDR3 has 14 amino acids. V shed 4 bases and J 7 bases; nucleotides not matched to a gene: 9. Germline loops: CDR1 SGHRS, CDR2 YFSETQ.

This clonotype was recorded once. This sequence joins TRBV28 and TRBJ1-5, with 9 bases aligning to TRBD1. J lost 3 bases, V lost 4 bases, and 10 bases had no gene match. CDR1 and CDR2 (germline): MDHEN, SYDVKM. CDR3 length: 17 residues. CDR3 nucleotide sequence: TGTGCCAGCAGTTGGCTGGGACAGGGAAACCCCAATCAGCCCCAGCATTTT. This translates into CASSWLGQGNPNQPQHF.

In this sample, this clonotype turned up many times. V gene TRBV25-1 combines with J gene TRBJ1-1, with D uncertain. The CDR3 has 11 amino acids. V shed 4 bases and J shed 8 bases, with 8 bases lying between them. Germline V lookup: CDR1 MGHDK, CDR2 SYGVNS. CDR3 loop: CASSALLEAFF. Written as DNA, the CDR3 is TGTGCCAGCAGTGCTTTGTTGGAAGCTTTCTTT.

This clonotype occurred a few times. The V and J genes are TRBV7-2 and TRBJ2-5, with D possibly being TRBD2 (6 bases). The CDR3 extends over 19 amino acids. The V end was cut by 2 bases, the J end by 0 bases, with 22 bases between. From germline, CDR1 is SGHTA and CDR2 FQGNSA. The CDR3 DNA is TGTGCCAGCAGCTTACCGCATGTTATCGCGGGGCGGTACCAAGAGACCCAGTACTTC. This encodes CASSLPHVIAGRYQETQYF.

This clonotype was observed at least ten times. The genes are TRBV29-1 and TRBJ2-7; the D gene is possibly TRBD2 (7 bases). The CDR3 has 15 residues. V was cut by 1 base and J by 0 bases, with 13 bases left in between. Germline V gene lookup returns CDR1 SQVTM and CDR2 ANQGSEA. CDR3 coding DNA: TGCAGCGTTGAAGGGAGGGGGGGCAGCTCCTACGAGCAGTACTTC. Its protein product is CSVEGRGGSSYEQYF.

This clonotype came up many times. This chain links TRBV7-3 with TRBJ1-5; maybe TRBD1 (6 bases). This CDR3 region has 16 residues. The ends were cut back, 2 bases at V and 7 bases at J, with 18 bases in the middle. CDR1 is SGHTA, CDR2 FQGTGA, per germline. The CDR3 nucleotides read TGTGCCAGCAGCTTACGGGGTCAGGGGATGAACCAGCCCCAGCATTTT. Residues: CASSLRGQGMNQPQHF.

This clonotype was counted many times. This chain joins TRBV11-2 and TRBJ1-1; no definite D call. V lost 3 bases and J 0 bases, leaving 14 bases between the germline ends. The CDR3 totals 16 residues. Germline V gives CDR1 SGHAT, CDR2 FQNNGV. DNA of the CDR3: TGTGCCAGCAGCTTGGTCTGGGAACCAGTGAACACTGAAGCTTTCTTT. Translating it yields CASSLVWEPVNTEAFF.

The V call is TRBV12-3 or TRBV12-4, the J call TRBJ2-7; tentatively, D is TRBD1 (6 bases). This CDR3 spans 14 amino acids. The V gene lost 3 bases and the J gene lost 5 bases, with 14 bases spanning the gap. For the CDR3, the DNA is TGTGCCAGCAGTTTGGTTGCACAGGGCAACGAGCAGTACTTC. Protein sequence: CASSLVAQGNEQYF.

This clonotype appeared a few times. The chain employs TRBV5-1 and TRBJ1-1, with D hard to call. The CDR3 runs 15 residues. The germline V gene has CDR1 SGHRS and CDR2 YFSETQ. V gave up 1 base and J gave up 6 bases, with 16 bases separating them. In nucleotides, the CDR3 is TGCGCCAGCAGCTTGAACTCCGGGATCGGAGCTGAAGCTTTCTTT. Protein: CASSLNSGIGAEAFF.

As regards this clonotype: With a much larger clone just one base away, this may be a read error. Likely a read error: the CDR3 ends without its conserved phenylalanine or tryptophan. This chain connects TRBV19 to TRBJ1-5; the match to TRBD1 covers 10 bases. Losses at the gene ends were 6 bases for V and 5 bases for J; bases not matched to a gene: 1. CDR1 and CDR2 (germline): LNHDA, SQIVND (reference sequence). The CDR3 sequence is 13 residues long. CDR3 sequence (DNA): TGTGCCAGTAGAGACAGGGGGCATCAGCCCCAGCATGTT. The encoded protein is CASRDRGHQPQHV.

This clonotype was seen many times. The chain is built from TRBV4-1 and TRBJ2-2, with a possible D match to TRBD1 (6 bases). This CDR3 spans 16 amino acids. The germline V gene has CDR1 MGHRA and CDR2 YSYEKL. Trimming stripped 0 bases from V and 5 bases from J, with 13 bases between. The CDR3 here is CASSQEQGWVTGELFF. The DNA for the CDR3 is TGCGCCAGCAGCCAAGAACAGGGATGGGTAACCGGGGAGCTGTTTTTT.

The chain carries TRBV7-3 and TRBJ2-3; D unresolved. V lost 5 bases and J 0 bases, leaving 12 bases between the germline ends. The CDR3 totals 15 residues. Per the germline V gene, CDR1 is SGHTA and CDR2 is FQGTGA. CDR3 sequence reads: CASSLNHVSTDTQYF. The CDR3 region has the DNA TGTGCCAGCAGCCTCAACCACGTTAGCACAGATACGCAGTATTTT. The whole variable domain, filled in from reference TRBV7-3 and TRBJ2-3, reads GAGVSQTPSNKVTEKGKYVELRCDPISGHTALYWYRQSLGQGPEFLIYFQGTGAADDSGLPNDRFFAVRPEGSVSTLKIQRTERGDSAVYLCASSLNHVSTDTQYFGPGTRLTVL.

The sample holds many counts of this clonotype. This rearrangement joins TRBV4-1 to TRBJ1-1; D gene unclear. Germline CDR1 MGHRA, CDR2 YSYEKL. Deletions cut 2 bases from V and 4 bases from J, with 8 bases between. The CDR3 totals 13 residues. In DNA form, the CDR3 reads TGCGCCAGCAGCCAACCGCGCGCCACTGAAGCTTTCTTT. It specifies CASSQPRATEAFF.

This clonotype was seen ten or more times. The chain employs TRBV6-2 or TRBV6-3 and TRBJ1-1; D remains unclear. Trimming left V 4 bases short and J 2 bases short, with 8 bases between. Germline V gene data show CDR1 as MNHEY and CDR2 as SVGEGT. This CDR3 contains 13 residues. CDR3 bases: TGTGCCAGCAGTTGGGGTCCTAACACTGAAGCTTTCTTT. Protein: CASSWGPNTEAFF.

This clonotype was counted at least ten times. V and J are TRBV15 and TRBJ1-2; tentative D call: TRBD1 (6 bases). V was trimmed by 0 bases and J by 0 bases, leaving 11 bases between them. Germline values: CDR1 LNHNV, CDR2 YYDKDF (reference sequence). The CDR3 totals 16 residues. Here the CDR3 DNA reads TGTGCCACCAGCAGAGAACAGGGAGCTTCTAACTATGGCTACACCTTC. Its translation: CATSREQGASNYGYTF.

Ten or more counts support this clonotype. The rearrangement links TRBV6-1 to TRBJ1-2, with a possible D match to TRBD1 (6 bases). Germline V lookup: CDR1 MNHNS, CDR2 SASEGT. V gave up 8 bases and J gave up 4 bases, with 11 bases separating them. The CDR3 contains 12 residues. In DNA form, the CDR3 reads TGTGCCAGCCGTAGACAGGTCTATGGCTACACCTTC. Amino acids: CASRRQVYGYTF.